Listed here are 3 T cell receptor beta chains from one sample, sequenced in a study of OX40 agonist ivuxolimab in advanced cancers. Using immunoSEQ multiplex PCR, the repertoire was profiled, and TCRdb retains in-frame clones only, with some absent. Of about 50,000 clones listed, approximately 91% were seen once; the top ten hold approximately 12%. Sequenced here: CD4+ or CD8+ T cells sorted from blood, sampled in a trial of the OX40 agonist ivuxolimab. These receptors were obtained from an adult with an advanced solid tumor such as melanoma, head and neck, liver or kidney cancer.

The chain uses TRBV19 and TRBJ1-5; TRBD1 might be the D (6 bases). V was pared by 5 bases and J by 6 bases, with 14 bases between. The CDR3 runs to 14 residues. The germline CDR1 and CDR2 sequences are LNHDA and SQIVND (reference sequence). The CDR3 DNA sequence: TGTGCCAGTAGTGGGATGGGGGGGGCTCAGCCCCAGCATTTT. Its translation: CASSGMGGAQPQHF.

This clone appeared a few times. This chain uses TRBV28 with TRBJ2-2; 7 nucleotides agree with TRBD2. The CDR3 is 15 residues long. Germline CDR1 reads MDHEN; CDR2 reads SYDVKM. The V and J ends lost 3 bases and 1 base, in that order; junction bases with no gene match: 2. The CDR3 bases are TGTGCCAGCAGTTTGGTAGCGGGGAACACCGGGGAGCTGTTTTTT. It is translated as CASSLVAGNTGELFF.

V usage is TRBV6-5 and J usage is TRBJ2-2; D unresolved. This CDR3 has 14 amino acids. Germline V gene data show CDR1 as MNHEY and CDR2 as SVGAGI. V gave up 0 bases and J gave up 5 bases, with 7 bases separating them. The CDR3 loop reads CASSYSIGTGELFF. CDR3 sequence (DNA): TGTGCCAGCAGTTACTCGATCGGGACCGGGGAGCTGTTTTTT.